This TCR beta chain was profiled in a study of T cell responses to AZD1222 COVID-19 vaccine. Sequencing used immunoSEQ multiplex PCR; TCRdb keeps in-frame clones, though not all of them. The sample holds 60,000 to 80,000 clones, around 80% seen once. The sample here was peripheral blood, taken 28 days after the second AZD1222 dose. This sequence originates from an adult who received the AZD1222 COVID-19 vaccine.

CDR3 protein: CASSFQRGGNGELFF. The CDR3 region has the DNA TGTGCCAGCAGCTTTCAGCGGGGGGGCAACGGGGAGCTGTTTTTT. The chain recombines TRBV7-9 with TRBJ2-2; TRBD2 aligns across 10 bases. CDR1 and CDR2 from the germline V gene are SEHNR and FQNEAQ (reference sequence). Germline trimming cut 3 bases from V and 7 bases from J; bases unmatched to any gene: 5. The CDR3 has 15 residues.